One and the same sample provided the 3 T cell receptor beta chains below, sequenced in a study of shared clonotypes between healthy human individuals. Produced via immunoSEQ multiplex PCR; TCRdb's table is partial and in-frame only. Counted here are fewer than 350,000 clones, roughly 84% occurring once; the ten biggest clones make up about 17%. The specimen was memory CD8+ T cells sorted from blood. The subset: CD45RO+ cells pooled with CCR7-negative TemRA cells. Every receptor here comes from a man between 18 and 29 years old in good health.

The V call is TRBV28, the J call TRBJ1-2; tentative D call: TRBD1 (5 bases). Germline V gives CDR1 MDHEN, CDR2 SYDVKM. The CDR3 consists of 12 residues. V was pared by 3 bases and J by 7 bases, with 9 bases between. The CDR3 is CASSFWDSGYTF. As DNA, the CDR3 is TGTGCCAGCAGTTTCTGGGACTCTGGCTACACCTTC.

The chain links TRBV7-6 to TRBJ2-7, with D perhaps matching TRBD1 (5 bases). The CDR3 contains 16 residues. V lost 2 bases to trimming and J lost 2 bases, with 16 bases between them. Looked up from germline, CDR1 is SGHVS and CDR2 is FNYEAQ. This CDR3 is CASSLYMGQSTYEQYF. DNA of the CDR3: TGTGCCAGCAGCTTATATATGGGGCAGAGCACCTACGAGCAGTACTTC.

The genes are TRBV1 and TRBJ2-7; the D call of TRBD1 is as the table states it, not checked on the DNA. TRBV1 is flagged as a pseudogene. This CDR3 spans 15 amino acids. The CDR3 nucleotides read TGCACCAGCAGCCAAGTTGTTGCTAGGGGCTACGAGCAGTACTTC. This codes for CTSSQVVARGYEQYF.